A single T cell receptor beta chain is shown here with its context. Profiling relied on immunoSEQ multiplex PCR, and the TCRdb table lists in-frame clones only, not all of them. The table records around 260,000 clones, roughly 86% of them present only once. The V segment lost 2 bases and the J segment 3 bases; nucleotides outside the gene matches: 6. CDR1 is SGHTS, CDR2 YDEGEE, per germline. CDR3 length equals 15 residues. This record comes from a study of blood T cell repertoires in COVID-19. On the study more broadly: Samples came from the United States, Italy and Spain, spanning acute and convalescent COVID-19. The cDNA or gDNA used as material had been derived from T cells, B-cell-depleted T cells, or PBMCs.

This sequence originates from a woman between 45 and 65 years old with acute or convalescent COVID-19. The material sequenced was peripheral blood. The chain couples TRBV5-8 to TRBJ1-2, with 8 bases matching TRBD1. This CDR3 is CASSFGQGAYYGYTF. CDR3 DNA: TGTGCCAGCAGCTTCGGTCAGGGGGCGTACTATGGCTACACCTTC.